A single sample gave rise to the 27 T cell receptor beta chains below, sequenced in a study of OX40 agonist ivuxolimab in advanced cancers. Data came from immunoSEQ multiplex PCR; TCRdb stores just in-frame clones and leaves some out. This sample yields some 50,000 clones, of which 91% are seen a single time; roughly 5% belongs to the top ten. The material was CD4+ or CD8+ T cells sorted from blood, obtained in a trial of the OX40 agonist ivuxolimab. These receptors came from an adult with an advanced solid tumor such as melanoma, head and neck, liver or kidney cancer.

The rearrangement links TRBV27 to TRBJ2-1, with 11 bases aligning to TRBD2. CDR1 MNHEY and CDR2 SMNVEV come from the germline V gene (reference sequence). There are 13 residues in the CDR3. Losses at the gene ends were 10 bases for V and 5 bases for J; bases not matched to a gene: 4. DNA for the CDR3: TGTGCCACCGCGGGACTAGCGGACAATGAGCAGTTCTTC. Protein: CATAGLADNEQFF.

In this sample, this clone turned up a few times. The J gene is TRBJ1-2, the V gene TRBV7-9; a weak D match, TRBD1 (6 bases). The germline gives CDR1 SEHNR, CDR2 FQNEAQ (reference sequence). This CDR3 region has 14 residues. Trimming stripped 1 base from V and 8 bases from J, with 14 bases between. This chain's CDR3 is CASSLGRGLWGYTF. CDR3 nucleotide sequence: TGTGCCAGCAGCTTAGGTCGGGGGCTCTGGGGCTACACCTTC.

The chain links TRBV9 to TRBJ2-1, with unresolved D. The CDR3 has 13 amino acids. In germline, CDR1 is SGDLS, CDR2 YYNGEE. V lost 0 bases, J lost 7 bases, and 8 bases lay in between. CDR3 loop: CASSVGRRNEQFF. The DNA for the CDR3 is TGTGCCAGCAGCGTAGGGAGAAGGAATGAGCAGTTCTTC. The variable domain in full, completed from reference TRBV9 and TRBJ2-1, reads DSGVTQTPKHLITATGQRVTLRCSPRSGDLSVYWYQQSLDQGLQFLIQYYNGEERAKGNILERFSAQQFPDLHSELNLSSLELGDSALYFCASSVGRRNEQFFGPGTRLTVL.

CDR3 sequence: CASSSIWQAETQYF. The CDR3, as DNA: TGTGCCAGCAGCTCGATCTGGCAGGCCGAGACCCAGTACTTC. This chain connects TRBV9 to TRBJ2-5; no firm D call. Germline V gene sequence: CDR1 SGDLS, CDR2 YYNGEE. V was clipped by 4 bases and J by 5 bases, with 15 bases between them. This CDR3 is built from 14 residues.

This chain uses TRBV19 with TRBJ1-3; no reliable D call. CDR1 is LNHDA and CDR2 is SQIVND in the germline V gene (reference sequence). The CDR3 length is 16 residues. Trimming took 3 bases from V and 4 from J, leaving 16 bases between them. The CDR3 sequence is CASSITSVARGNTIYF. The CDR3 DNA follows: TGTGCCAGTAGTATTACCTCCGTGGCCCGAGGAAACACCATATATTTT. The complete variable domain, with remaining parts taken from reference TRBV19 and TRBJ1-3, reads DGGITQSPKYLFRKEGQNVTLSCEQNLNHDAMYWYRQDPGQGLRLIYYSQIVNDFQKGDIAEGYSVSREKKESFPLTVTSAQKNPTAFYLCASSITSVARGNTIYFGEGSWLTVV.

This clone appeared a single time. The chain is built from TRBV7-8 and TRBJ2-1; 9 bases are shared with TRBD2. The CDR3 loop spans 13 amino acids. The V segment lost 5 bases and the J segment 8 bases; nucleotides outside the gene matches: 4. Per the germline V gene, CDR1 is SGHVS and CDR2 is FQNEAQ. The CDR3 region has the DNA TGTGCCAGCAGCCGCCTAGCGGGACATGAGCAGTTCTTC. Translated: CASSRLAGHEQFF.

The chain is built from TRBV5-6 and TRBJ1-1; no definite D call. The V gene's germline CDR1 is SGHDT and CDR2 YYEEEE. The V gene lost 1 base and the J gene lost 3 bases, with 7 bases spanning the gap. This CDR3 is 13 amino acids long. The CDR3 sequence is CASSLILDTEAFF. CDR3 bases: TGTGCCAGCAGCTTGATACTAGACACTGAAGCTTTCTTT.

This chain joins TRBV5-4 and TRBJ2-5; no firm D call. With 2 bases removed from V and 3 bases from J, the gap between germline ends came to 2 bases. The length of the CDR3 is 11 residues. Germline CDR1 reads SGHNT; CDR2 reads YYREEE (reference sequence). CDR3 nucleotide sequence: TGTGCCAGCAGCTTAAAAGAGACCCAGTACTTC. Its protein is CASSLKETQYF.

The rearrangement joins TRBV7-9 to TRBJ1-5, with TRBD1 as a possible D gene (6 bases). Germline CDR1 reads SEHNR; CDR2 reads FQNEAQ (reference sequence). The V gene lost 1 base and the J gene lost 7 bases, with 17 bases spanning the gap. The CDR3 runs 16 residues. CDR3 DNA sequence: TGTGCCAGCAGCTTAGGGGTTGGGGACAAAGACCAGCCCCAGCATTTT. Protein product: CASSLGVGDKDQPQHF.

CDR3 bases: TGCAGCGCGGCGAACCCTAGCGGGGGGGGTAACGGGGAGCTGTTTTTT. Protein: CSAANPSGGGNGELFF. The gene calls are TRBV29-1 and TRBJ2-2; 12 nucleotides agree with TRBD2. After removal of 7 bases from V and 7 bases from J, the junction contained 13 bases not matched to a gene. This CDR3 comprises 16 residues. The V gene's germline CDR1 is SQVTM and CDR2 ANQGSEA.

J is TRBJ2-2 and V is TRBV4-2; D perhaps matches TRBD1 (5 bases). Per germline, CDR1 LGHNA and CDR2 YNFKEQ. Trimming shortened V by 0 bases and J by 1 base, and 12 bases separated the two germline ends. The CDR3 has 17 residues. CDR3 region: CASSQDPSGWNTGELFF. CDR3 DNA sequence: TGTGCCAGCAGCCAAGATCCGTCAGGGTGGAACACCGGGGAGCTGTTTTTT.

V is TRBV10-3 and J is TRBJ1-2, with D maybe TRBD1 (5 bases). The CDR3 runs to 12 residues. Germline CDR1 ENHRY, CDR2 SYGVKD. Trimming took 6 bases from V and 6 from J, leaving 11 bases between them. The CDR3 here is CAISPGRDGYTF. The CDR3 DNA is TGTGCCATCAGCCCGGGGCGCGATGGCTACACCTTC.

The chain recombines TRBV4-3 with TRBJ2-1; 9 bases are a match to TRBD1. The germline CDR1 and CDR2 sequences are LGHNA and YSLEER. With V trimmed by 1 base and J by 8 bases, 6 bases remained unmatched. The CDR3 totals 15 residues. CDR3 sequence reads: CASSQADRGVYEQFF. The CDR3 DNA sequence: TGCGCCAGCAGCCAAGCTGACAGGGGGGTTTATGAGCAGTTCTTC.

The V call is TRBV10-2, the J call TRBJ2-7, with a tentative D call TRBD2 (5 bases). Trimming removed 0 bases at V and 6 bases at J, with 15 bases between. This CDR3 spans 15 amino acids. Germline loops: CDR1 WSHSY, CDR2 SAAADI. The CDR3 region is CASSESGVSSSEQYV. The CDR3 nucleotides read TGCGCCAGCAGTGAGTCCGGGGTGAGCTCTTCCGAGCAGTACGTC.

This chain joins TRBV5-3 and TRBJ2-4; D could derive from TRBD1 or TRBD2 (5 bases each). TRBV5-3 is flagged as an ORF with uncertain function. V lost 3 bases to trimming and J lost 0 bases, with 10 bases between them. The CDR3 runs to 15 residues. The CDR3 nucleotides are TGTGCCAGAAGCTGGGACGGAGTAGCCAAAAACATTCAGTACTTC. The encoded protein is CARSWDGVAKNIQYF.

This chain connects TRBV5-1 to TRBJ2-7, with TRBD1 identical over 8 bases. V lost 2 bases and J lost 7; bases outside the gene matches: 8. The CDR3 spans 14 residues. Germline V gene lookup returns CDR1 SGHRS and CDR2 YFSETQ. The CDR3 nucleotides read TGCGCCAGCAGCTTTGGGACAGGTGCCTTTGAGCAGTACTTC. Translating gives CASSFGTGAFEQYF.

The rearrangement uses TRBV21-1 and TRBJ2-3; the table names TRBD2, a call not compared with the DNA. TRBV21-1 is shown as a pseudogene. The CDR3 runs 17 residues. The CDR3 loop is CASLLLVRGHDTDTQYF. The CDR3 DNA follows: TGTGCCAGCCTTCTATTAGTGCGCGGGCATGACACAGATACGCAGTATTTT.

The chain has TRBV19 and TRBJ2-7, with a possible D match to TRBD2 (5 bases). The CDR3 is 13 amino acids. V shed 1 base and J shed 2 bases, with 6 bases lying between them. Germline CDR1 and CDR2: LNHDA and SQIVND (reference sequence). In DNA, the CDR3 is TGTGCCAGTAGTATAGGGGGAGCCTACGAGCAGTACTTC. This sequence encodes CASSIGGAYEQYF.

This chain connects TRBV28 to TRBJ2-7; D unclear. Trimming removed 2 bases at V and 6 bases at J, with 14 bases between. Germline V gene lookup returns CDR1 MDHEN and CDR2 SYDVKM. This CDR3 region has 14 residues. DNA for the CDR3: TGTGCCAGCAGTTTAGTGCAGATCGCATCCGAGCAGTACTTC. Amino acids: CASSLVQIASEQYF.

The CDR3 sequence: CASSLTDSGNTIYF. Here the CDR3 DNA reads TGTGCCAGCAGTCTGACTGACTCTGGAAACACCATATATTTT. This chain uses TRBV28 with TRBJ1-3; D is ambiguous. Deletions cut 5 bases from V and 0 bases from J, with 8 bases between. Germline CDR1 is MDHEN and CDR2 is SYDVKM. CDR3 length equals 14 residues.

CDR3: CAWSVMGTGELFF. The DNA for the CDR3 is TGTGCCTGGAGTGTAATGGGAACCGGGGAGCTGTTTTTT. The genes are TRBV30 and TRBJ2-2; unclear D gene. The CDR3 has 13 amino acids. Trimming removed 0 bases from V and 5 bases from J, with 7 bases in between. From germline, CDR1 is GTSNPN and CDR2 SVGIG (reference sequence).

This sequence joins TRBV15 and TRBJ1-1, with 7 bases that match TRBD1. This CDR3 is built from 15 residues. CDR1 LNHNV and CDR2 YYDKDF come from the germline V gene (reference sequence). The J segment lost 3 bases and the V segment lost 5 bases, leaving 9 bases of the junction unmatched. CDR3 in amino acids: CATSPWGQGDTEAFF. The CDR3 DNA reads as TGTGCCACCAGCCCCTGGGGGCAGGGGGACACTGAAGCTTTCTTT. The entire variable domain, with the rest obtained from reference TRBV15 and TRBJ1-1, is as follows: DAMVIQNPRYQVTQFGKPVTLSCSQTLNHNVMYWYQQKSSQAPKLLFHYYDKDFNNEADTPDNFQSRRPNTSFCFLDIRSPGLGDTAMYLCATSPWGQGDTEAFFGQGTRLTVV.

Here the CDR3 DNA reads TGTGCCAGCAGCCAACCTGGACAGGGGGTAACCTACGAGCAGTACTTC. It codes for CASSQPGQGVTYEQYF. The chain recombines TRBV4-2 with TRBJ2-7; 10 bases line up with TRBD1. The V and J ends lost 2 bases and 2 bases, in that order; junction bases with no gene match: 6. The CDR3 has 16 amino acids. CDR1 and CDR2 (germline): LGHNA, YNFKEQ.

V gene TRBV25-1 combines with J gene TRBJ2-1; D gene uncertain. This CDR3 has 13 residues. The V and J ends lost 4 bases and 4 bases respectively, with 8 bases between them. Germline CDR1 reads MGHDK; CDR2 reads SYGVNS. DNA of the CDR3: TGTGCCAGCAGTGGACTCGAGTACAATGAGCAGTTCTTC. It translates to CASSGLEYNEQFF. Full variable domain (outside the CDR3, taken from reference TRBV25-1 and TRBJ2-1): EADIYQTPRYLVIGTGKKITLECSQTMGHDKMYWYQQDPGMELHLIHYSYGVNSTEKGDLSSESTVSRIRTEHFPLTLESARPSHTSQYLCASSGLEYNEQFFGPGTRLTVL.

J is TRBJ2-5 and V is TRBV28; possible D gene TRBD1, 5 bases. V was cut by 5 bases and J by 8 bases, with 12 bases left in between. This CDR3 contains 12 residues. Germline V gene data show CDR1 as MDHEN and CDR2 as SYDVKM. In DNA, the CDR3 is TGTGCCAGCAGTATCCCACAGGTTACCCAGTACTTC. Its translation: CASSIPQVTQYF.

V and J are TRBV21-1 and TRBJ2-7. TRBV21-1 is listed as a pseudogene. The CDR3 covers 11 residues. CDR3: CASPVGHEQYF. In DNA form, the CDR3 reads TGTGCCAGCCCAGTAGGTCACGAGCAGTACTTC.

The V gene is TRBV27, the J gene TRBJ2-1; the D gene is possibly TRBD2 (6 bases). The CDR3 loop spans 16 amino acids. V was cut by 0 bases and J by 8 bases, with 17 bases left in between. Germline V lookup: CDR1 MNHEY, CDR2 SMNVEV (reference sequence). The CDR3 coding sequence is TGTGCCAGCAGTTTATCGGTGAGGACTAAGGTGGATGAGCAGTTCTTC. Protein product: CASSLSVRTKVDEQFF.